Below are 5 T cell receptor beta chains sequenced from a single sample in a study of OX40 agonist ivuxolimab in advanced cancers. Repertoires were generated with immunoSEQ multiplex PCR, while TCRdb's copy carries only in-frame clones and drops some. The sample carries roughly 67,000 clones, about four fifths recorded once. The sample consisted of CD4+ or CD8+ T cells sorted from blood, taken in a trial of the OX40 agonist ivuxolimab. All receptors derive from an adult with an advanced solid tumor such as melanoma, head and neck, liver or kidney cancer.

The chain recombines TRBV5-5 with TRBJ2-1; no definite D call. CDR1 and CDR2 from the germline V gene are SGHKS and YYEKEE (reference sequence). CDR3 length: 16 amino acids. V dropped 4 bases and J dropped 0 bases, with 14 bases sitting between them. Written as DNA, the CDR3 is TGTGCCAGCAGCCCGGACGGCTCTACCTCCTACAATGAGCAGTTCTTC. It translates to CASSPDGSTSYNEQFF.

The chain uses TRBV5-5 and TRBJ2-7; 10 nucleotides align to TRBD1. J was trimmed by 4 bases and V by 4 bases; bases with no gene match: 5. The germline V gene has CDR1 SGHKS and CDR2 YYEKEE (reference sequence). The CDR3 has 14 residues. CDR3 residues: CASSPRDRGYEQYF. CDR3 DNA sequence: TGTGCCAGCAGCCCCAGGGACAGGGGATACGAGCAGTACTTC.

J is TRBJ1-1 and V is TRBV6-5, with D tentatively TRBD1 (5 bases). CDR1 and CDR2 from the germline V gene are MNHEY and SVGAGI. With 7 bases removed from V and 3 bases from J, the gap between germline ends came to 18 bases. This CDR3 region has 15 residues. The CDR3 protein is CASNSVGGYYTEAFF. CDR3 DNA sequence: TGTGCCAGCAACTCGGTCGGGGGGTACTACACTGAAGCTTTCTTT.

This rearrangement joins TRBV7-8 to TRBJ1-6; D is ambiguous. The CDR3 runs 17 residues. Germline V gene lookup returns CDR1 SGHVS and CDR2 FQNEAQ. Trimming removed 3 bases from V and 0 bases from J, with 12 bases in between. Here the CDR3 reads CASSFELPSSYNSPLHF. The DNA of the CDR3 is TGTGCCAGCAGCTTTGAACTCCCAAGCTCCTATAATTCACCCCTCCACTTT.

V is TRBV20-1 and J is TRBJ2-7; unclear D gene. CDR1 DFQATT and CDR2 SNEGSKA come from the germline V gene (reference sequence). Trimming cost V 6 bases and J 3 bases, with 9 bases left between them. The CDR3 consists of 11 residues. CDR3 in amino acids: CSARPVYEQYF. Written as DNA, the CDR3 is TGCAGTGCCCGTCCTGTCTACGAGCAGTACTTC.